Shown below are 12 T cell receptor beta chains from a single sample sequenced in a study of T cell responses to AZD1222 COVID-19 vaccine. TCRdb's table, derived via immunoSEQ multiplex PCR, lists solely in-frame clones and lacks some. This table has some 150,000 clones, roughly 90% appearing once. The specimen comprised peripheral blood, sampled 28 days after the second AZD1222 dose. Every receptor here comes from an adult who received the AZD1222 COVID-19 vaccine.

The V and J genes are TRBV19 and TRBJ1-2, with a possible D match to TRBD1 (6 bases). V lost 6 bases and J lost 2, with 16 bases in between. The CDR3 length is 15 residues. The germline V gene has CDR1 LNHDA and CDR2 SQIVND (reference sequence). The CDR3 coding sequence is TGTGCCAGTAGCTCCACAGGGTTGGGAAACTATGGCTACACCTTC. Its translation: CASSSTGLGNYGYTF.

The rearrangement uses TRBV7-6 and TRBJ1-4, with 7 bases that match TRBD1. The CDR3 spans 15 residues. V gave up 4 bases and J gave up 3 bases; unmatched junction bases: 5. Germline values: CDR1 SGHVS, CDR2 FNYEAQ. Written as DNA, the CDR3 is TGTGCCAGCAGCTACAGGGGCCCGGCTAATGAAAAACTGTTTTTT. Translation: CASSYRGPANEKLFF.

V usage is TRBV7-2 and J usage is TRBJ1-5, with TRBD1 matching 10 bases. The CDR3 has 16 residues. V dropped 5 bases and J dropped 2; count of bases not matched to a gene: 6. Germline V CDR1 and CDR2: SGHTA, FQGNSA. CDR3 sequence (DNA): TGTGCCAGCAGCCCAATGACAGGGGGCGGCAATCAGCCCCAGCATTTT. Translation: CASSPMTGGGNQPQHF.

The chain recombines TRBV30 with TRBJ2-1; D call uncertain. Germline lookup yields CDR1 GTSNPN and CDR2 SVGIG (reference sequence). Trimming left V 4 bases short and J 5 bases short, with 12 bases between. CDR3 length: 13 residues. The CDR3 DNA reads TGTGCCTGGACTCCGGGCCCTAACAATGAGCAGTTCTTC. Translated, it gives CAWTPGPNNEQFF.

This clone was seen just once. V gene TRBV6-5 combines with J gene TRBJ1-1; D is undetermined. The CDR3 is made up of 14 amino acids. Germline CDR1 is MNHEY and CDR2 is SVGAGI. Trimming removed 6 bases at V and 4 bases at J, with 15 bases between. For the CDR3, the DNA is TGTGCCAGCAGCCCAACTCGGGTAGGCACTGAAGCTTTCTTT. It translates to CASSPTRVGTEAFF.

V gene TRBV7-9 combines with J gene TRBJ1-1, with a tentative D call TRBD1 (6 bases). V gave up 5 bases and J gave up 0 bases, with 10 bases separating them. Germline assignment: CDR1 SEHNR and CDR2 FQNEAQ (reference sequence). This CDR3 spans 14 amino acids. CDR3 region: CASSPQGMNTEAFF. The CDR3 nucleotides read TGTGCCAGCAGCCCGCAGGGGATGAACACTGAAGCTTTCTTT.

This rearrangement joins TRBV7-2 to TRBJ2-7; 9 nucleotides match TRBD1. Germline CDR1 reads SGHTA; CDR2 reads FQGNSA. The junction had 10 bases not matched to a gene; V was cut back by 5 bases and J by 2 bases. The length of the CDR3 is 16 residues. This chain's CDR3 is CASSPPRGTGTYEQYF. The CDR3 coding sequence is TGTGCCAGCAGCCCGCCCCGGGGGACAGGGACCTACGAGCAGTACTTC.

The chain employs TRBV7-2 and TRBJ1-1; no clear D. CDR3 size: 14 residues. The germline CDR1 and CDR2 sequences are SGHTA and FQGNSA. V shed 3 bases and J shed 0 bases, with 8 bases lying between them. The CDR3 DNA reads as TGTGCCAGCAGCTTCGGCAGCATGAACACTGAAGCTTTCTTT. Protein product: CASSFGSMNTEAFF.

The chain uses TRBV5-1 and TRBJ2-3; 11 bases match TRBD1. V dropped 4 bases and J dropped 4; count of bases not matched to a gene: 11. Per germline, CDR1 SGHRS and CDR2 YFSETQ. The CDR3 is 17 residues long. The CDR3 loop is CASSGKSGTGGSDTQYF. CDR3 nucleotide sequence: TGCGCCAGCAGCGGAAAAAGCGGGACAGGGGGTTCAGATACGCAGTATTTT.

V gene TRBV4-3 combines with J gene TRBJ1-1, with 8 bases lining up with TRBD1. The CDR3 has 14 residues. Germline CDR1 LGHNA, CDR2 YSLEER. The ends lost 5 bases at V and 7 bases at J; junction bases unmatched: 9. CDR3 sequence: CASSSSTGGFEAFF. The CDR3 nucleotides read TGCGCCAGCAGCTCATCTACAGGGGGATTTGAAGCTTTCTTT.

The chain's CDR3 is CASSLDRVAGELFF. As DNA, the CDR3 is TGTGCCAGCAGCTTAGACAGGGTTGCCGGGGAGCTGTTTTTT. The chain carries TRBV5-6 and TRBJ2-2; 7 nucleotides line up with TRBD1. Germline V gives CDR1 SGHDT, CDR2 YYEEEE. CDR3 length: 14 amino acids. V was clipped by 2 bases and J by 6 bases; unmatched bases: 4.

The CDR3 reads CASSLGEGRFLGTNTEAFF. CDR3 DNA sequence: TGTGCCAGCAGCCTTGGGGAGGGGAGGTTTCTAGGAACGAACACTGAAGCTTTCTTT. The chain recombines TRBV3-1 (or the pseudogene TRBV3-2) with TRBJ1-1, with D tentatively TRBD1 (5 bases). Trimming pared 4 bases from V and 1 base from J, leaving 25 bases between. The germline V gene has CDR1 LGHDT and CDR2 YNNKEL (reference sequence). The CDR3 consists of 19 residues.